A selection of T cell receptor beta chains follows, all from one sample in a study of cytomegalovirus exposure and HLA in healthy donors. The assay was immunoSEQ multiplex PCR, and TCRdb's table has in-frame clones only and misses some. The sample lists roughly 190,000 clones; around four fifths were seen once. The sequenced sample was PBMCs. The receptors stem from a woman aged 40 to 50 in good health and CMV-seronegative. Each CDR3 is given with its conserved first and last residue. D genes are given only for firm matches. Clone size appears in some rows only: once, few, many, or a class for an expanded clone.

d_call j_call clone_size v_call cdr3_nt cdr3_aa
TRBD1 TRBJ2-1 . TRBV19 TGTGCCAGTAGTATCGGGACAGACAATGAGCAGTTCTTC CASSIGTDNEQFF
. TRBJ2-7 . TRBV27 TGTGCCAGCAGACTAAATCGGGTGACCTCCTACGAGCAGTACTTC CASRLNRVTSYEQYF
. TRBJ1-3 . TRBV9 TGTGCCAGCAGCGTAGAGTTGGAGATCTCTGGAAACACCATATATTTT CASSVELEISGNTIYF
. TRBJ1-3 . TRBV4-3 TGCGCCAGCAGCCAGGACTCAAGCACCTCTGGAAACACCATATATTTT CASSQDSSTSGNTIYF
TRBD1 TRBJ1-5 . TRBV28 TGTGCCAGCAGTCAGGGGGCTGGCAATCAGCCCCAGCATTTT CASSQGAGNQPQHF
TRBD1 TRBJ1-1 . TRBV9 TGTGCCAGCAGCGGCCCCGGGACAGCGAACACTGAAGCTTTCTTT CASSGPGTANTEAFF
. TRBJ2-7 once TRBV7-3 TGTGCCAGCAGCTTAGGGCCGGGAAGGTACGAGCAGTACTTC CASSLGPGRYEQYF
TRBD1 TRBJ1-3 few TRBV4-2 TGTGCCAGCAGCCAAACCGGGACAGGCGGAGGAAACACCATATATTTT CASSQTGTGGGNTIYF
. TRBJ2-1 . TRBV7-2 TGTGCCAGCAGCTTAGCGCTGCGGGCGGGCAATGAGCAGTTCTTC CASSLALRAGNEQFF
. TRBJ1-2 few TRBV30 TGTGCCTGGAGCGAAGCGGCCGGATTGTATGGCTACACCTTC CAWSEAAGLYGYTF
. TRBJ1-3 . TRBV18 TGTGCCAGCTCGAAAGCCACTAGCAGGGCTGGAAACACCATATATTTT CASSKATSRAGNTIYF
. TRBJ1-3 . TRBV18 TGTGCCAGCTCACAACAGGGAACTGGAAACACCATATATTTT CASSQQGTGNTIYF
. TRBJ1-3 . TRBV11-3 TGTGCCAGCAGCTTAGAACCGGGCTCTGGAAACACCATATATTTT CASSLEPGSGNTIYF
. TRBJ1-3 . TRBV7-9 TGTGCCTTGGCTGGGAGGGGAGGATCTGGAAACACCATATATTTT CALAGRGGSGNTIYF
. TRBJ2-1 . TRBV2 TGTGCCAGCAGATGGGACACCAATGAGCAGTTCTTC CASRWDTNEQFF
. TRBJ2-1 . TRBV5-6 TGTGCCAGCAGCTTACCTACCTACAATGAGCAGTTCTTC CASSLPTYNEQFF
. TRBJ2-7 . TRBV6-5 TGTGCCAGCAATAGGGACTCACTGGGGGAAGAGCAGTACTTC CASNRDSLGEEQYF
TRBD1 TRBJ2-2 . TRBV7-9 TGTTCCAGCAGTCGTGGGACAGGGAACACCGGGGAGCTGTTTTTT CSSSRGTGNTGELFF
. TRBJ1-4 . TRBV5-1 TGCGCCAGCAGCCTGGCCGAGACAGCGAATGAAAAACTGTTTTTT CASSLAETANEKLFF
. TRBJ2-2 . TRBV27 TGTGCCAGCGGTTTAGGGTGGGCGCCGGACACCGGGGAGCTGTTTTTT CASGLGWAPDTGELFF
TRBD1 TRBJ1-2 . TRBV27 TGTGCCAGCAGCCGGGACAGGGACTATGGCTACACCTTC CASSRDRDYGYTF
TRBD1 TRBJ1-4 . TRBV12-5 TGTGCTAGTGGTTTGTATAGAGGGACAGGGGATAATGAAAAACTGTTTTTT CASGLYRGTGDNEKLFF
TRBD1 TRBJ2-7 . TRBV7-2 TGTGCCAGCAGCTTAAACGTGGGACAGGGCTACGAGCAGTACTTC CASSLNVGQGYEQYF
. TRBJ2-1 . TRBV16 TGTGCCAGCAGCCAATCTCGGGCGGGTAAGGTCAATGAGCAGTTCTTC CASSQSRAGKVNEQFF
TRBD1 TRBJ2-5 . TRBV14 TGTGCCAGCAGCCTCCTCGGGACAGGACTCCAAGAGACCCAGTACTTC CASSLLGTGLQETQYF
. TRBJ2-6 . TRBV6-4 TGTGCCAGCAGCCGACAGGGAGGTTCAGGAGGGGCCAACGTCCTGACTTTC CASSRQGGSGGANVLTF
TRBD2 TRBJ2-2 once TRBV29-1 TGCAGCGTTCAGCGGGGCCAAACGAACACCGGGGAGCTGTTTTTT CSVQRGQTNTGELFF
. TRBJ2-1 . TRBV11-3 TGTGCCAGCAGACAGGGCTCCTACAATGAGCAGTTCTTC CASRQGSYNEQFF
TRBD1 TRBJ2-6 . TRBV5-6 TGTGCCAGCAGCTTCTCCGGGACAGGCTATTCTGGGGCCAACGTCCTGACTTTC CASSFSGTGYSGANVLTF
. TRBJ1-2 . TRBV7-2 TGTGCCAGCAGCTCCATTAACTATGGCTACACCTTC CASSSINYGYTF
. TRBJ1-1 few TRBV7-3 TGTGCCAGCAGCTTATCAGGGAAGGGGATCACTGAAGCTTTCTTT CASSLSGKGITEAFF
. TRBJ1-1 . TRBV28 TGTGCCACCCGACAGGCGAACACTGAAGCTTTCTTT CATRQANTEAFF
. TRBJ2-2 . TRBV1 TGCACCAGCAGCCAAGCCCCGACTAGCGGAGACCGTAAGAACACCGGGGAGCTGTTTTTT CTSSQAPTSGDRKNTGELFF
TRBD2 TRBJ2-2 . TRBV7-8 TGTGCCAGCAGTTATCTGGGAGGGTCCGGGGAGCTGTTTTTT CASSYLGGSGELFF
. TRBJ2-7 . TRBV30 TGTGCCTGGAGTGTACATGAGCAGTACTTC CAWSVHEQYF
TRBD1 TRBJ2-7 once TRBV6-5 TGTGCCAGCACGGCCCGGACAGGTACCTCCTACGAGCAGTACTTC CASTARTGTSYEQYF